What follows are 22 T cell receptor beta chains derived from one specimen sequenced in a study of CD8+ T cells in alopecia areata. It was cDNA, reverse transcribed from extracted RNA, that served as the sequencing template. Some clones are missing from TCRdb's copy, which holds only in-frame ones; the method was immunoSEQ multiplex PCR. The sample lists roughly 180,000 clones; 63% were seen once. The sequencing here drew on CD4+ T cells sorted from blood, taken at week 0. The receptors come from a human donor with alopecia areata.

This clone was seen a handful of times. The genes are TRBV6-4 and TRBJ2-2, with D possibly matching TRBD2 (5 bases). V shed 6 bases and J shed 1 base, with 9 bases lying between them. CDR3 length: 14 residues. CDR1 MRHNA and CDR2 SNTAGT come from the germline V gene. This CDR3 is CASREGVNTGELFF. Here the CDR3 DNA reads TGTGCCAGCAGAGAGGGAGTGAACACCGGGGAGCTGTTTTTT.

The rearrangement links TRBV13 to TRBJ2-1, with D unclear. Trimming shortened V by 1 base and J by 3 bases, and 10 bases separated the two germline ends. Germline CDR1 reads PRHDT; CDR2 reads FYEKMQ (reference sequence). This CDR3 has 15 residues. The CDR3 sequence: CASSLVGKGYNEQFF. The CDR3 DNA reads as TGTGCCAGCAGCTTAGTAGGGAAGGGCTACAATGAGCAGTTCTTC.

V gene TRBV27 combines with J gene TRBJ2-1; D is perhaps TRBD2 (5 bases). This CDR3 is 16 amino acids long. In germline, CDR1 is MNHEY, CDR2 SMNVEV (reference sequence). The V end lost 1 base, the J end lost 0 bases, and 10 bases lay between the germline ends. CDR3 sequence reads: CASSLLGLASYNEQFF. CDR3 sequence (DNA): TGTGCCAGCAGTTTATTAGGCCTAGCCTCCTACAATGAGCAGTTCTTC.

The chain joins TRBV15 to TRBJ1-2, with 9 bases aligning to TRBD1. This CDR3 has 15 residues. Germline-derived CDR1 and CDR2 are LNHNV and YYDKDF (reference sequence). Germline trimming cut 4 bases from V and 5 bases from J; bases unmatched to any gene: 8. The CDR3 DNA reads as TGTGCCACCAGCAAACGCACAGGGGGCGCGTATGGCTACACCTTC. It yields the protein CATSKRTGGAYGYTF.

This sequence joins TRBV18 and TRBJ1-1; the match to TRBD1 covers 8 bases. CDR3 length: 15 amino acids. The ends lost 0 bases at V and 1 base at J; junction bases unmatched: 1. Germline-derived CDR1 and CDR2 are KGHSH and LQKENI. Written as DNA, the CDR3 is TGTGCCAGCTCACCACCGACAGGGGAGAACACTGAAGCTTTCTTT. Its protein product is CASSPPTGENTEAFF.

The CDR3 bases are TGTGCCAGCTCACCTCAATCCAACAATGAGCAGTTCTTC. Protein product: CASSPQSNNEQFF. The chain is built from TRBV18 and TRBJ2-1; no firm D call. The germline V and J ends were trimmed by 3 bases and 5 bases, with 8 bases remaining between them. Per germline, CDR1 KGHSH and CDR2 LQKENI. The CDR3 runs to 13 residues.

V gene TRBV7-9 combines with J gene TRBJ1-4; no definite D call. Germline V CDR1 and CDR2: SEHNR, FQNEAQ (reference sequence). The CDR3 totals 11 residues. V was trimmed by 3 bases and J by 7 bases, leaving 3 bases between them. CDR3 amino acids: CASSLSEKLFF. CDR3 DNA: TGTGCCAGCAGCTTGAGTGAAAAACTGTTTTTT.

This chain connects TRBV9 to TRBJ2-5; TRBD1 might be the D (6 bases). Germline V lookup: CDR1 SGDLS, CDR2 YYNGEE. CDR3 length equals 15 residues. V lost 4 bases, J lost 5 bases, and 18 bases lay in between. CDR3 in amino acids: CASSLMSTGRETQYF. CDR3 in DNA: TGTGCCAGCAGCCTTATGTCGACAGGACGGGAGACCCAGTACTTC.

This rearrangement joins TRBV6-5 to TRBJ1-2; D possibly corresponds to TRBD1 (6 bases). Per germline, CDR1 MNHEY and CDR2 SVGAGI. V was shortened by 5 bases and J by 8 bases, with 15 bases between the two germline ends. This CDR3 is 13 amino acids long. DNA for the CDR3: TGTGCCAGCAGTCCTCAGGGGTTGCGGGGCTACACCTTC. As protein: CASSPQGLRGYTF.

The chain recombines TRBV6-5 with TRBJ2-7; 7 bases line up with TRBD2. The length of the CDR3 is 13 residues. Germline V gene lookup returns CDR1 MNHEY and CDR2 SVGAGI. The V gene end was trimmed by 7 bases and the J gene end by 4 bases; junction bases not matched to a gene: 7. This chain's CDR3 is CASTRGVGYEQYF. CDR3 in DNA: TGTGCCAGCACACGGGGGGTAGGTTACGAGCAGTACTTC.

This clone showed up many times. The rearrangement links TRBV9 to TRBJ1-4; 7 nucleotides align to TRBD1. This CDR3 is built from 14 residues. CDR1 SGDLS and CDR2 YYNGEE come from the germline V gene. The junction had 7 bases not matched to a gene; V was cut back by 7 bases and J by 4 bases. The DNA of the CDR3 is TGTGCCAGCTCGCGGACAGGAAGTAATGAAAAACTGTTTTTT. Amino acids: CASSRTGSNEKLFF. Drawing the rest from reference TRBV9 and TRBJ1-4, the complete variable domain is DSGVTQTPKHLITATGQRVTLRCSPRSGDLSVYWYQQSLDQGLQFLIQYYNGEERAKGNILERFSAQQFPDLHSELNLSSLELGDSALYFCASSRTGSNEKLFFGSGTQLSVL.

This clone was counted at least ten times. The chain carries TRBV6-1 and TRBJ1-1; a possible D gene is TRBD1 (5 bases). CDR3 size: 15 residues. Trimming removed 5 bases from V and 5 bases from J, with 18 bases in between. The germline gives CDR1 MNHNS, CDR2 SASEGT. CDR3 nucleotides: TGTGCCAGCAGTTCCAAGACAGACGGGGGGACTGAAGCTTTCTTT. Protein: CASSSKTDGGTEAFF.

A note on this clone: Other DNA sequences in the same sample also yield this CDR3. The V call is TRBV29-1, the J call TRBJ2-3; TRBD1 matches 7 bases. There are 12 residues in the CDR3. J gave up 14 bases and V 2 bases, and 10 bases lay outside the gene matches. Germline V gives CDR1 SQVTM, CDR2 ANQGSEA. The CDR3: CSVELNKQGRYF. CDR3 in DNA: TGCAGCGTTGAACTCAATAAACAGGGGCGGTATTTT.

This rearrangement joins TRBV7-9 to TRBJ2-1, with D possibly matching TRBD2 (5 bases). V was trimmed by 1 base and J by 6 bases, leaving 16 bases between them. Per the germline V gene, CDR1 is SEHNR and CDR2 is FQNEAQ (reference sequence). The CDR3 sequence is 16 residues long. CDR3 protein: CASSLGRGPSSNEQFF. The CDR3 bases are TGTGCCAGCAGCTTAGGTCGCGGGCCTTCGAGCAATGAGCAGTTCTTC. Together with reference TRBV7-9 and TRBJ2-1, the CDR3 gives the full variable domain: DTGVSQNPRHKITKRGQNVTFRCDPISEHNRLYWYRQTLGQGPEFLTYFQNEAQLEKSRLLSDRFSAERPKGSFSTLEIQRTEQGDSAMYLCASSLGRGPSSNEQFFGPGTRLTVL.

The genes are TRBV27 and TRBJ2-1; D is uncertain. Germline values: CDR1 MNHEY, CDR2 SMNVEV (reference sequence). This CDR3 is built from 13 residues. The ends were cut back, 4 bases at V and 6 bases at J, with 10 bases in the middle. The CDR3 region is CASSSGPRNEQFF. CDR3 nucleotide sequence: TGTGCCAGCAGTTCGGGCCCCCGCAATGAGCAGTTCTTC.

V gene TRBV5-1 combines with J gene TRBJ2-7; D unclear. The CDR3 is made up of 16 amino acids. Germline V gene data show CDR1 as SGHRS and CDR2 as YFSETQ. V gave up 0 bases and J gave up 0 bases, with 13 bases separating them. The CDR3 region is CASSLDPSPTSYEQYF. CDR3 DNA sequence: TGCGCCAGCAGCTTGGACCCCAGCCCCACCTCCTACGAGCAGTACTTC.

This CDR3 is CATSRDDRVGGNQPQHF. The DNA of the CDR3 is TGTGCCACCAGCAGGGATGACAGGGTTGGGGGCAATCAGCCCCAGCATTTT. The chain joins TRBV15 to TRBJ1-5; 7 positions agree with TRBD1. CDR1 LNHNV and CDR2 YYDKDF come from the germline V gene (reference sequence). V lost 3 bases, J lost 2 bases, and 10 bases stayed unmatched. CDR3 length: 17 amino acids. The entire variable domain, with the rest obtained from reference TRBV15 and TRBJ1-5, is as follows: DAMVIQNPRYQVTQFGKPVTLSCSQTLNHNVMYWYQQKSSQAPKLLFHYYDKDFNNEADTPDNFQSRRPNTSFCFLDIRSPGLGDTAMYLCATSRDDRVGGNQPQHFGDGTRLSIL.

The genes are TRBV2 and TRBJ2-3; 9 positions match TRBD1. Germline trimming cut 7 bases from V and 4 bases from J; bases unmatched to any gene: 6. The CDR3 consists of 14 residues. Germline V lookup: CDR1 SNHLY, CDR2 FYNNEI. The chain's CDR3 is CASTHRGLSDTQYF. Written as DNA, the CDR3 is TGTGCCAGCACACACAGGGGGCTGTCAGATACGCAGTATTTT. The full variable domain, rest sourced from reference TRBV2 and TRBJ2-3, is EPEVTQTPSHQVTQMGQEVILRCVPISNHLYFYWYRQILGQKVEFLVSFYNNEISEKSEIFDDQFSVERPDGSNFTLKIRSTKLEDSAMYFCASTHRGLSDTQYFGPGTRLTVL.

The gene calls are TRBV7-2 and TRBJ2-2; D may be TRBD1 (5 bases). CDR3 length: 16 amino acids. V dropped 2 bases and J dropped 4 bases, with 14 bases sitting between them. Germline values: CDR1 SGHTA, CDR2 FQGNSA. The CDR3 sequence is CASSLNPEGVTGELFF. The CDR3 DNA sequence: TGTGCCAGCAGCTTAAACCCGGAAGGGGTCACCGGGGAGCTGTTTTTT.

This clone is a singleton in its sample. The chain combines TRBV6-5 with TRBJ2-7; D is unclear. The CDR3 is 15 residues long. Per the germline V gene, CDR1 is MNHEY and CDR2 is SVGAGI. Trimming shortened V by 1 base and J by 0 bases, and 10 bases separated the two germline ends. For the CDR3, the DNA is TGTGCCAGCAGTTACTACCCGTTGGGCTCCTACGAGCAGTACTTC. Protein sequence: CASSYYPLGSYEQYF.

The chain carries TRBV14 and TRBJ1-2, with 10 bases lining up with TRBD1. J lost 5 bases, V lost 3 bases, and 6 bases had no gene match. CDR3 size: 15 residues. Germline V gene data show CDR1 as SGHDN and CDR2 as FVKESK. The DNA for the CDR3 is TGTGCCAGCAGCCACGAGGACAGGGGGTTATATGGCTACACCTTC. Its protein product is CASSHEDRGLYGYTF. Together with reference TRBV14 and TRBJ1-2, the CDR3 gives the full variable domain: EAGVTQFPSHSVIEKGQTVTLRCDPISGHDNLYWYRRVMGKEIKFLLHFVKESKQDESGMPNNRFLAERTGGTYSTLKVQPAELEDSGVYFCASSHEDRGLYGYTFGSGTRLTVV.

As to this clone: The same CDR3 also results from other DNA sequences found in this sample. V usage is TRBV10-3 and J usage is TRBJ1-1, with D maybe TRBD1 (5 bases). The CDR3 loop spans 14 amino acids. Germline CDR1 reads ENHRY; CDR2 reads SYGVKD. Trimming removed 2 bases from V and 1 base from J, with 8 bases in between. CDR3 residues: CAISEGQGNTEAFF. CDR3 bases: TGTGCCATCAGTGAGGGGCAGGGGAACACTGAAGCTTTCTTT.